This T cell receptor beta chain was documented in a study of CD8+CD57+ T cells in acquired aplastic anemia listed by TCRdb under 2018. Context from the whole study: DNA extracted from sorted CD4+ and CD8+ cells had a mean of 3.2 ug, with a range of roughly 0.19 to 27.4 ug. For healthy donor samples, the average read count was around 9.8 million for CD4+ cells and approximately 12 million for CD8+ cells.

Genomic DNA was used as template for profiling of TCR beta VDJ combinations and CDR3 sequences. An Illumina HiSeq 2000 was used for TCR repertoire sequencing. As for how the authors treated the data: TRBV/TRBJ rearrangement plots, CDR3 size and DJ length profiles, and Simpson's diversity index were used to assess repertoires. The most abundant DNA sequence in the deep sequencing data was taken as the immunodominant clone. CDR3 amino acid sequences were checked for sharing between subjects and were compared against published repertoires and the VDJdb database. TCRdb cleaned the public reads at Q25 with fastp, built clones with MiXCR and kept in-frame beta chains. Here each entry gathers all rows of one CDR3 protein and keeps the most common genes and DNA. The V and J calls and clone size are TCRdb's, not the authors'. A total of some 42,000 distinct CDR3 sequences appear in this sample, 68% of them only once. The ten largest clones add up to 23% of the sample.

Overall study results and their limits: CD8+ Simpson's diversity did not differ significantly between patients and healthy controls (P=0.060). Although 25 to 30 CD8+ CDR3 sequences were shared by patients and controls, these sequences appeared highly expressed in patients and within the immunodominant clones of patients.

TCR repertoires of sorted CD4+ and CD8+ blood T cells from severe aplastic anemia patients and healthy subjects were deep-sequenced in the study. Ficoll-Paque density gradient centrifugation was used to isolate peripheral blood mononuclear cells. Before DNA extraction, CD4+ and CD8+ T cells were sorted with FACS or magnetic beads. Notes on this clonotype: Its target antigen remains unknown. It has no much larger one-base neighbor in the sample; base qualities were not kept.

Inclusive of the bounding cysteine and phenylalanine, the CDR3 is 14 residues long. Only CDR3 DNA is held: 42 bases, read in frame from base 1. From a lookup of the germline V gene, CDR1 and CDR2 are SNHLY and FYNNEI. The V end gives up 7 bases and the J end 14 bases, leaving 11 bases in the junction not matched to a gene. The receptor was isolated from a human donor in good health, serving as a control. The V gene is TRBV2 and the J gene is TRBJ1-6; TRBD1 aligns with 10 central bases. Sequencing was done on a sample of sorted CD4+, CD8+, or CD8+CD57+ T cells (not recorded which) from PBMCs. CDR3 loop: CASIGQGVLRTLHF. In nucleotide form, the sequence is TGTGCCAGCATCGGACAGGGGGTGTTGAGGACCCTCCACTTT.